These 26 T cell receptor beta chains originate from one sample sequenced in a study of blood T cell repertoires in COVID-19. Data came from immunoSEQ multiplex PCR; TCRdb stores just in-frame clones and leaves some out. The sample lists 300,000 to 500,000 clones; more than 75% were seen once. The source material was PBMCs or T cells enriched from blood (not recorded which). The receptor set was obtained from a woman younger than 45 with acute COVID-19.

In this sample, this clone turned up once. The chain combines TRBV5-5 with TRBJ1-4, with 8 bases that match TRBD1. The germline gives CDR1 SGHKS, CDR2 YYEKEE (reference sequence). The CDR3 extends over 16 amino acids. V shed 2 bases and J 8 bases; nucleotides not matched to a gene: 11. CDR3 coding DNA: TGTGCCAGCAGCTTCTTTTGGACAGGGACACAAGAAAAACTGTTTTTT. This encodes CASSFFWTGTQEKLFF.

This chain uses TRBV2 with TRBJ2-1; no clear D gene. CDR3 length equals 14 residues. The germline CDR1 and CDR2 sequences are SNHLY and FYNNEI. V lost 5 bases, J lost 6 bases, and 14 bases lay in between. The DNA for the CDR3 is TGTGCCAGCAGTTTAGAGGCTCCCGGCAATGAGCAGTTCTTC. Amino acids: CASSLEAPGNEQFF.

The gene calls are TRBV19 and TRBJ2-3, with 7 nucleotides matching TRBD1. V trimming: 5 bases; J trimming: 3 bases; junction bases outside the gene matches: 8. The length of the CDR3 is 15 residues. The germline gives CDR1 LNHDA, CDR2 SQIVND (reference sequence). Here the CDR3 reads CASSDRGQKTDTQYF. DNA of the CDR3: TGTGCCAGTAGTGACCGGGGACAGAAGACAGATACGCAGTATTTT. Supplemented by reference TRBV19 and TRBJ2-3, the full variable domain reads DGGITQSPKYLFRKEGQNVTLSCEQNLNHDAMYWYRQDPGQGLRLIYYSQIVNDFQKGDIAEGYSVSREKKESFPLTVTSAQKNPTAFYLCASSDRGQKTDTQYFGPGTRLTVL.

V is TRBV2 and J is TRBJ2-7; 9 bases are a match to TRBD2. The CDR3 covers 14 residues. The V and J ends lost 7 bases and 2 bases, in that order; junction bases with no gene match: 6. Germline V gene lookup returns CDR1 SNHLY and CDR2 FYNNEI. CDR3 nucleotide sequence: TGTGCCAGCATGGGCCTAGCGGGGACCTACGAGCAGTACTTC. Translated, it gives CASMGLAGTYEQYF. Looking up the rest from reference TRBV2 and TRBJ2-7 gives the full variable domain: EPEVTQTPSHQVTQMGQEVILRCVPISNHLYFYWYRQILGQKVEFLVSFYNNEISEKSEIFDDQFSVERPDGSNFTLKIRSTKLEDSAMYFCASMGLAGTYEQYFGPGTRLTVT.

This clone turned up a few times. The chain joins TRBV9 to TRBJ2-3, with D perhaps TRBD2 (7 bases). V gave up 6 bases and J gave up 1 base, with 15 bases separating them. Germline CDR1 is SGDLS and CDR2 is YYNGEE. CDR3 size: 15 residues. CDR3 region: CASNGKGGGTDTQYF. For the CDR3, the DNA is TGTGCCAGCAACGGTAAGGGGGGGGGCACAGATACGCAGTATTTT.

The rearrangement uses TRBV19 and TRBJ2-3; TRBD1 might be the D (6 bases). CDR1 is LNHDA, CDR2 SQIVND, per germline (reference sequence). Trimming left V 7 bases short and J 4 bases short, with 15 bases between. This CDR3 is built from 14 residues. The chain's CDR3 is CASMGQGLSDTQYF. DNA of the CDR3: TGTGCCAGTATGGGGCAGGGGCTTTCAGATACGCAGTATTTT.

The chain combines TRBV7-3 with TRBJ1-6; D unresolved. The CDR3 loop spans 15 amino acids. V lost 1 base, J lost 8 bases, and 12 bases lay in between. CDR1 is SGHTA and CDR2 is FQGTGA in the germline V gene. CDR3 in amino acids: CASSLNRGIHSPLHF. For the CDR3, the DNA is TGTGCCAGCAGCTTAAATCGGGGTATTCATTCACCCCTCCACTTT. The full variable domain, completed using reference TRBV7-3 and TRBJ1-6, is GAGVSQTPSNKVTEKGKYVELRCDPISGHTALYWYRQSLGQGPEFLIYFQGTGAADDSGLPNDRFFAVRPEGSVSTLKIQRTERGDSAVYLCASSLNRGIHSPLHFGNGTRLTVT.

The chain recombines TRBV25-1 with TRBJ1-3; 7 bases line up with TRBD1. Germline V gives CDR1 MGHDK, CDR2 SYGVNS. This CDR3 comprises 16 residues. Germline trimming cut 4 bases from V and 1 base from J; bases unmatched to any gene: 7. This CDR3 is CASSGQGRNSGNTIYF. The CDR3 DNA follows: TGTGCCAGCAGTGGACAGGGCCGGAATTCTGGAAACACCATATATTTT.

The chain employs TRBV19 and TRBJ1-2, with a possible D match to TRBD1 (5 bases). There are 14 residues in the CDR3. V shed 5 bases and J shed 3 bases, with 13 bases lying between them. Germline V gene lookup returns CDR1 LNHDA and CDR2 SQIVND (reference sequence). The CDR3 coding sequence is TGTGCCAGTAGTGTGGGAACGACAGACTATGGCTACACCTTC. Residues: CASSVGTTDYGYTF.

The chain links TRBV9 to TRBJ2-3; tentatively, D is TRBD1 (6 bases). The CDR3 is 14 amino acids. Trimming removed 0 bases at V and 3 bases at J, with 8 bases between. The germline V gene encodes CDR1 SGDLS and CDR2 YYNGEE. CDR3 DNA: TGTGCCAGCAGCGTAGCTCAGGGGACAGATACGCAGTATTTT. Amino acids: CASSVAQGTDTQYF.

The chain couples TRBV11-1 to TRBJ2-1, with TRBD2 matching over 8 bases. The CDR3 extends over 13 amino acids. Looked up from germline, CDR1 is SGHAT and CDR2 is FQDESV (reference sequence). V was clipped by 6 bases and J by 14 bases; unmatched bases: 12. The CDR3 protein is CASRPTAGGVEFF. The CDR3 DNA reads TGTGCCAGCAGACCCACGGCCGGGGGGGTGGAGTTCTTC.

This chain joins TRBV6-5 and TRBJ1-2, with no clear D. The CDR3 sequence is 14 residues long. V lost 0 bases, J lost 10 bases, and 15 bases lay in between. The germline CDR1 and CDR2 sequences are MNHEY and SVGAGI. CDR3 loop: CASSYSREAPAYTF. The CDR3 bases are TGTGCCAGCAGTTACTCGAGGGAGGCACCTGCCTACACCTTC.

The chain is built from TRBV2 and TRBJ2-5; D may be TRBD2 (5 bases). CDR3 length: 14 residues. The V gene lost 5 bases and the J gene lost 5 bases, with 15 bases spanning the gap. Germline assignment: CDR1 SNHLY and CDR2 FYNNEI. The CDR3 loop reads CASSRGRADETQYF. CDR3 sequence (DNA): TGTGCCAGCAGTCGGGGAAGGGCGGACGAGACCCAGTACTTC.

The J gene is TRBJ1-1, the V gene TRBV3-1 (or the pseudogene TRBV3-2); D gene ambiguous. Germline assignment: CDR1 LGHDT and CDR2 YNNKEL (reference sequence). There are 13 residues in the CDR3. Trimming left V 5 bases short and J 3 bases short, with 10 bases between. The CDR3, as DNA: TGTGCCAGCAGCGTTAGCTGGGACACTGAAGCTTTCTTT. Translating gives CASSVSWDTEAFF.

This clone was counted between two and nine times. The CDR3 nucleotides are TGCGCCAGCAGCTTTGGACACGACTCCTACGAGCAGTACTTC. Translating it yields CASSFGHDSYEQYF. The V and J genes are TRBV5-1 and TRBJ2-7; D may be TRBD1 (5 bases). Deletions cut 2 bases from V and 0 bases from J, with 9 bases between. The V gene's germline CDR1 is SGHRS and CDR2 YFSETQ. This CDR3 spans 14 amino acids.

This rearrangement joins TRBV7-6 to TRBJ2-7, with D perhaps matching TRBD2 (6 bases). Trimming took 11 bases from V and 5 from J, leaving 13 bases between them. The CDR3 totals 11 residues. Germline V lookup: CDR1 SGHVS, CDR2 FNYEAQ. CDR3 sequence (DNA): TGTGCCTGCGGGGTATCCGACGAGCAGTACTTC. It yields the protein CACGVSDEQYF.

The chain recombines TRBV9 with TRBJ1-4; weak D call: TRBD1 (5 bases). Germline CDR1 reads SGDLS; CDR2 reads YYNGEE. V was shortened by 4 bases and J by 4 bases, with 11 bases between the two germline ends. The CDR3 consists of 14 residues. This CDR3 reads CASSPNDSNEKLFF. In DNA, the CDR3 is TGTGCCAGCAGCCCCAACGACAGTAATGAAAAACTGTTTTTT.

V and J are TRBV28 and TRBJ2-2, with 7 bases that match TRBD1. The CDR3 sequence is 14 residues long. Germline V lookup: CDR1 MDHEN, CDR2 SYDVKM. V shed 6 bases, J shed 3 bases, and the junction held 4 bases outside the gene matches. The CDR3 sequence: CASSGTDHTGELFF. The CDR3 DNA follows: TGTGCCAGCAGCGGGACAGACCACACCGGGGAGCTGTTTTTT.

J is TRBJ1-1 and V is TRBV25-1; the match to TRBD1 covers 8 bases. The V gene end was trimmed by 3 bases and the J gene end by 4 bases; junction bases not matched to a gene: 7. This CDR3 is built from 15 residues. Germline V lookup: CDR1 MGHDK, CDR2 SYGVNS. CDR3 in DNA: TGTGCCAGCAGTGACTTCAGGGGGCAGGGCACTGAAGCTTTCTTT. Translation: CASSDFRGQGTEAFF.

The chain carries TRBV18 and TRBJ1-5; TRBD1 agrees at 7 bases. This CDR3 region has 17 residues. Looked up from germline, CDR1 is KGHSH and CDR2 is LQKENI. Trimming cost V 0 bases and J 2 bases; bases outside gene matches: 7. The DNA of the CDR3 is TGTGCCAGCTCACCACCCGGAGGGGGCGGTGGCAATCAGCCCCAGCATTTT. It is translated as CASSPPGGGGGNQPQHF. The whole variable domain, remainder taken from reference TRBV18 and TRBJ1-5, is NAGVMQNPRHLVRRRGQEARLRCSPMKGHSHVYWYRQLPEEGLKFMVYLQKENIIDESGMPKERFSAEFPKEGPSILRIQQVVRGDSAAYFCASSPPGGGGGNQPQHFGDGTRLSIL.

The CDR3 DNA is TGTGCCAGCAGCTTTACCCCGAGCTCCTACGAGCAGTACTTC. Protein product: CASSFTPSSYEQYF. J is TRBJ2-7 and V is TRBV11-2; D is unclear. Germline V gene sequence: CDR1 SGHAT, CDR2 FQNNGV. The germline V and J ends were trimmed by 3 bases and 0 bases, with 9 bases remaining between them. The CDR3 extends over 14 amino acids.

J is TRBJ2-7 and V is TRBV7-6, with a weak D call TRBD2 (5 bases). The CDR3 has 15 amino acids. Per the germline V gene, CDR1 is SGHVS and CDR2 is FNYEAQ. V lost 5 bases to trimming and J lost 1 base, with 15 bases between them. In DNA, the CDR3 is TGTGCCAGCAGCCCCGGTTCGGGGTTATCCTACGAGCAGTACTTC. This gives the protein CASSPGSGLSYEQYF.

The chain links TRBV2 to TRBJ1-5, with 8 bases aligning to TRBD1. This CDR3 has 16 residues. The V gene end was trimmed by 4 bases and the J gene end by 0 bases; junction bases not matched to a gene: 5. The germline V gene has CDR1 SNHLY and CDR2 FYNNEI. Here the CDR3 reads CASSATGAYSNQPQHF. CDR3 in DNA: TGTGCCAGCAGTGCGACAGGGGCCTATAGCAATCAGCCCCAGCATTTT.

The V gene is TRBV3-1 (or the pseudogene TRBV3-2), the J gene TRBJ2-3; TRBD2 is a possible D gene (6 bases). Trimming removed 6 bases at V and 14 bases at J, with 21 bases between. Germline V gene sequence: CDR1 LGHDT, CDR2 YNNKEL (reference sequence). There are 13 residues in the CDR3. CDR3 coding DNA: TGTGCCAGCAGTCCATGGGTCGGGACTCCGCCGTATTTT. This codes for CASSPWVGTPPYF.

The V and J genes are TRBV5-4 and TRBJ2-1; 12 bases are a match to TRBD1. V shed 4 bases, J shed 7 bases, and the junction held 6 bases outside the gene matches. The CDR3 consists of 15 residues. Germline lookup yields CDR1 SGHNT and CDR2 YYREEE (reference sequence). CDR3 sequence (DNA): TGTGCCAGCAGCCCGGGGGGACAGGGGGCGAATGAGCAGTTCTTC. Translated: CASSPGGQGANEQFF.

The CDR3 bases are TGCAGCGTTGACCCAGGGAGGTCCCCCCGGTCCGGGCAGTACTTC. Amino acids: CSVDPGRSPRSGQYF. The chain is built from TRBV29-1 and TRBJ2-5, with D perhaps matching TRBD2 (6 bases). Germline V gives CDR1 SQVTM, CDR2 ANQGSEA. Trimming took 3 bases from V and 11 from J, leaving 25 bases between them. This CDR3 comprises 15 residues. Complete variable domain (other parts from reference TRBV29-1 and TRBJ2-5): SAVISQKPSRDICQRGTSLTIQCQVDSQVTMMFWYRQQPGQSLTLIATANQGSEATYESGFVIDKFPISRPNLTFSTLTVSNMSPEDSSIYLCSVDPGRSPRSGQYFGPGTRLLVL.